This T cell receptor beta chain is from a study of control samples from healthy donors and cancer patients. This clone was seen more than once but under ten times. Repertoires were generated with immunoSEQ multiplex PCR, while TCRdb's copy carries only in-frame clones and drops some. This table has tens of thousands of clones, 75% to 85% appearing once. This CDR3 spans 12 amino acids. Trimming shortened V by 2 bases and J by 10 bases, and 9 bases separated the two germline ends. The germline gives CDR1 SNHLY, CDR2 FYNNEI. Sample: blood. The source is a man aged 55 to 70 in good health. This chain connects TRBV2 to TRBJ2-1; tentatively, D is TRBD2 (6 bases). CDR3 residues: CASSELSGEQFF. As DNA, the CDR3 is TGTGCCAGCAGTGAACTTAGCGGAGAGCAGTTCTTC.